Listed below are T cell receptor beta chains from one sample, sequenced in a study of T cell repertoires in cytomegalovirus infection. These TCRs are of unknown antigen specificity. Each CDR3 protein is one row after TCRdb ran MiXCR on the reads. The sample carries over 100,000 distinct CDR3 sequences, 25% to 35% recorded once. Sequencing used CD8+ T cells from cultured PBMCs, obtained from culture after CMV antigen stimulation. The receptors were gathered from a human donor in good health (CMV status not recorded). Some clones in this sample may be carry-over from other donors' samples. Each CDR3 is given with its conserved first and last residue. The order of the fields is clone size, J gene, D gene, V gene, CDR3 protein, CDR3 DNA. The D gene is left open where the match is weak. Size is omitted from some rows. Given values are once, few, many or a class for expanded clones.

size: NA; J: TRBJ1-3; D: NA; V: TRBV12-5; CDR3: CASGSTNRVSGNTIYF; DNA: TGTGCTAGTGGTTCAACAAACCGGGTCTCTGGAAACACCATATATTTT
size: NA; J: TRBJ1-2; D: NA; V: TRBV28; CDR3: CASSSPAGVGYTF; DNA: TGTGCCAGCAGTAGTCCGGCAGGGGTTGGCTACACCTTC
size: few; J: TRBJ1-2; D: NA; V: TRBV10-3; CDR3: CAISDTGDGYTF; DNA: TGTGCCATCAGTGATACGGGAGACGGCTACACCTTC
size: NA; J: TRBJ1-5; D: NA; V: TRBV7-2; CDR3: CASSQSRGPQPQHF; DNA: TGTGCCAGCAGCCAAAGCAGGGGCCCTCAGCCCCAGCATTTT
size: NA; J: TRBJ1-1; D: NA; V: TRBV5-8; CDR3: CASSLVGDAEAFF; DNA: TGTGCCAGCAGCTTGGTAGGGGACGCTGAAGCTTTCTTT
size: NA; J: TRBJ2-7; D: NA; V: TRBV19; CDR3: CASSPGAIGIYEQYF; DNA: TGTGCCAGTAGCCCGGGGGCGATCGGAATCTACGAGCAGTACTTC
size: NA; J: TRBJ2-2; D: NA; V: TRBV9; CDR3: CASSAGNPGELFF; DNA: TGTGCCAGCAGTGCAGGGAACCCCGGGGAGCTGTTTTTT
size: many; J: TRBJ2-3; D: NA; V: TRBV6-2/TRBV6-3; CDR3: CASTLDPGSTDTQYF; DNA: TGTGCCAGCACGCTTGATCCAGGAAGCACAGATACGCAGTATTTT
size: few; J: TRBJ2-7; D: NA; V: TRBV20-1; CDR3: CSARGLGLLEQYF; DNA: TGCAGTGCTAGAGGATTGGGTTTACTCGAGCAGTACTTC
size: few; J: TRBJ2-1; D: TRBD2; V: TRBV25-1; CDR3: CASISLAAVDNEQFF; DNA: TGTGCCAGCATTTCACTAGCGGCGGTGGACAATGAGCAGTTCTTC
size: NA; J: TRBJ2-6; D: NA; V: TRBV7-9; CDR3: CASSPVRKTSSGANVLTF; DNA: TGTGCCAGCAGCCCCGTTCGGAAAACAAGCTCTGGGGCCAACGTCCTGACTTTC
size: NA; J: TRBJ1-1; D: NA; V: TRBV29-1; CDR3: CSASAPGRATEAFF; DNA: TGCAGCGCTTCTGCACCGGGCAGGGCCACTGAAGCTTTCTTT
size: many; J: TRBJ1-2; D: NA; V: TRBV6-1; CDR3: CASNPGRLDGYTF; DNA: TGTGCCAGCAATCCGGGACGGTTGGATGGCTACACCTTC
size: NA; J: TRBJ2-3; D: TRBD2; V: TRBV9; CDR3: CASSARLAGGDTQYF; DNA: TGTGCCAGCAGCGCACGACTAGCGGGGGGGGATACGCAGTATTTT
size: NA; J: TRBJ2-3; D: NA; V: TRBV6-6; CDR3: CASSYWSGLPGDGDTQYF; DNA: TGTGCCAGCAGTTATTGGTCTGGACTACCGGGGGATGGAGATACGCAGTATTTT
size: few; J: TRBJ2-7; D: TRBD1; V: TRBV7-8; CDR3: CASSWDRAGEQYF; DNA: TGTGCCAGCAGCTGGGACAGGGCCGGCGAGCAGTACTTC